Each of the 25 T cell receptor beta chains below was sequenced from the same sample in a study of cytomegalovirus exposure and HLA in healthy donors. The PCR had 60 Vbeta and 13 Jbeta primers. Clones were sequenced by immunoSEQ multiplex PCR, and TCRdb holds only the in-frame ones, with some missing. Of approximately 130,000 clones listed, about four fifths were seen once; the top ten hold around 1.5%. The sequenced material came from PBMCs. These receptor sequences come from a woman aged 18-35 years in good health and CMV-seronegative.

The J gene is TRBJ2-3, the V gene TRBV2, with D hard to call. The CDR3 length is 15 residues. V dropped 7 bases and J dropped 2 bases, with 16 bases sitting between them. Germline lookup yields CDR1 SNHLY and CDR2 FYNNEI. The CDR3 DNA is TGTGCCAGCACCCAGGCCCCATCTTACACAGATACGCAGTATTTT. It encodes CASTQAPSYTDTQYF.

The chain uses TRBV2 and TRBJ1-1, with D tentatively TRBD1 (6 bases). V was clipped by 7 bases and J by 5 bases, with 23 bases between them. CDR3 length equals 16 residues. The germline gives CDR1 SNHLY, CDR2 FYNNEI. The CDR3 sequence is CASTFDRRQLRTEAFF. CDR3 sequence (DNA): TGTGCCAGCACTTTCGACAGGCGTCAGTTGAGGACTGAAGCTTTCTTT.

The chain carries TRBV14 and TRBJ1-3, with a weak D call TRBD1 (5 bases). The ends were cut back, 2 bases at V and 1 base at J, with 9 bases in the middle. Per the germline V gene, CDR1 is SGHDN and CDR2 is FVKESK. The CDR3 covers 15 residues. In DNA form, the CDR3 reads TGTGCCAGCAGCCAAATGGCAGGGTCTGGAAACACCATATATTTT. Protein: CASSQMAGSGNTIYF. Full variable domain (missing parts from reference TRBV14 and TRBJ1-3): EAGVTQFPSHSVIEKGQTVTLRCDPISGHDNLYWYRRVMGKEIKFLLHFVKESKQDESGMPNNRFLAERTGGTYSTLKVQPAELEDSGVYFCASSQMAGSGNTIYFGEGSWLTVV.

The chain carries TRBV12-5 and TRBJ2-7; 10 bases match TRBD2. With 5 bases clipped from V and 0 bases from J, the junction kept 4 bases outside the gene matches. This CDR3 has 15 residues. Per germline, CDR1 LGHNT and CDR2 FRNRAP. The CDR3 reads CASGQGLATSYEQYF. The CDR3 DNA is TGTGCTAGTGGTCAGGGACTAGCGACCTCCTACGAGCAGTACTTC.

The chain carries TRBV29-1 and TRBJ2-3, with TRBD2 matching over 14 bases. Germline loops: CDR1 SQVTM, CDR2 ANQGSEA. Germline trimming cut 6 bases from V and 2 bases from J; bases unmatched to any gene: 7. There are 16 residues in the CDR3. Written as DNA, the CDR3 is TGCAGCGTCCCCTTGGGACTAGCGGGAGTCACAGATACGCAGTATTTT. Translation: CSVPLGLAGVTDTQYF.

This clone was observed a handful of times. Other nucleotide sequences from this sample produce the same CDR3. This chain connects TRBV4-2 to TRBJ2-7; no clear D gene. This CDR3 has 15 amino acids. The V gene lost 0 bases and the J gene lost 2 bases, with 11 bases spanning the gap. CDR1 and CDR2 (germline): LGHNA, YNFKEQ. The CDR3 reads CASSQDWAGTYEQYF. CDR3 coding DNA: TGTGCCAGCAGCCAAGATTGGGCAGGAACCTACGAGCAGTACTTC.

The V call is TRBV19, the J call TRBJ2-2; 7 bases are a match to TRBD1. The V gene end was trimmed by 3 bases and the J gene end by 6 bases; junction bases not matched to a gene: 1. CDR3 length: 13 amino acids. Germline V gives CDR1 LNHDA, CDR2 SQIVND (reference sequence). CDR3 coding DNA: TGTGCCAGTAGTATTGGGACAGCCGGGGAGCTGTTTTTT. This gives the protein CASSIGTAGELFF.

The rearrangement links TRBV7-2 to TRBJ1-5; TRBD1 aligns across 7 bases. The germline gives CDR1 SGHTA, CDR2 FQGNSA. Trimming took 5 bases from V and 6 from J; bases not matched to a gene: 10. The CDR3 has 15 amino acids. The CDR3: CASSRSQGGSQPQHF. The CDR3 coding sequence is TGTGCCAGCAGCAGAAGTCAGGGGGGCAGTCAGCCCCAGCATTTT.

With regard to this clone: Its ends do not fully match the called genes, so a read error is possible. Other DNA sequences in this sample translate to the same CDR3. V is TRBV2 and J is TRBJ2-5, with 10 bases aligning to TRBD2. CDR1 and CDR2 from the germline V gene are SNHLY and FYNNEI. The CDR3 is 14 residues long. The chain's CDR3 is CASKKLAGEETQYF. CDR3 DNA sequence: TGCGCCAGCAAGAAGCTAGCGGGAGAAGAGACCCAGTACTTC.

The chain uses TRBV19 and TRBJ1-5; 7 bases are shared with TRBD1. The V gene end was trimmed by 3 bases and the J gene end by 4 bases; junction bases not matched to a gene: 3. Germline V CDR1 and CDR2: LNHDA, SQIVND (reference sequence). This CDR3 region has 14 residues. CDR3 coding DNA: TGTGCCAGTAGTATGGCAGGGGGGAATCAGCCCCAGCATTTT. This translates into CASSMAGGNQPQHF. The whole variable domain, filled in from reference TRBV19 and TRBJ1-5, reads DGGITQSPKYLFRKEGQNVTLSCEQNLNHDAMYWYRQDPGQGLRLIYYSQIVNDFQKGDIAEGYSVSREKKESFPLTVTSAQKNPTAFYLCASSMAGGNQPQHFGDGTRLSIL.

V usage is TRBV4-3 and J usage is TRBJ1-5, with D unclear. CDR1 LGHNA and CDR2 YSLEER come from the germline V gene. The CDR3 extends over 13 amino acids. The V end lost 0 bases, the J end lost 6 bases, and 6 bases lay between the germline ends. In nucleotides, the CDR3 is TGCGCCAGCAGCCAAGATCCCAGTCAGCCCCAGCATTTT. This translates into CASSQDPSQPQHF.

This clone was found once. The chain recombines TRBV9 with TRBJ1-1; tentatively, D is TRBD1 (5 bases). V was shortened by 4 bases and J by 4 bases, with 8 bases between the two germline ends. The CDR3 is made up of 12 amino acids. The germline CDR1 and CDR2 sequences are SGDLS and YYNGEE. The CDR3 DNA is TGTGCCAGCAGCCGTCAGGGCACTGAAGCTTTCTTT. Translation: CASSRQGTEAFF.

The chain employs TRBV6-5 and TRBJ1-3; tentatively, D is TRBD1 (5 bases). CDR1 is MNHEY, CDR2 SVGAGI, per germline. The V end was cut by 6 bases, the J end by 0 bases, with 12 bases between. This CDR3 has 15 residues. Here the CDR3 reads CASSSKGPSGNTIYF. CDR3 bases: TGTGCCAGCAGCTCGAAGGGGCCCTCTGGAAACACCATATATTTT.

This chain uses TRBV7-9 with TRBJ2-1, with a tentative D call TRBD2 (6 bases). Germline CDR1 SEHNR, CDR2 FQNEAQ (reference sequence). This CDR3 spans 14 amino acids. V dropped 5 bases and J dropped 0 bases, with 8 bases sitting between them. CDR3 sequence: CASSRGNSYNEQFF. Here the CDR3 DNA reads TGTGCCAGCAGCCGGGGGAACTCCTACAATGAGCAGTTCTTC.

V gene TRBV4-3 combines with J gene TRBJ1-1; D may be TRBD1 (6 bases). Germline CDR1 and CDR2: LGHNA and YSLEER. Between the trimmed V and J ends, which lost 2 bases and 0 bases, there was a span of 10 bases. The CDR3 sequence is 15 residues long. CDR3 protein: CASSQFYRVNTEAFF. In DNA form, the CDR3 reads TGCGCCAGCAGCCAATTTTACAGGGTGAACACTGAAGCTTTCTTT.

In DNA, the CDR3 is TGTGCCAGCAGCGCTAGCGGGGGACACATCTACGAGCAGTACTTC. This encodes CASSASGGHIYEQYF. This sequence joins TRBV5-6 and TRBJ2-5; TRBD2 matches at 10 bases. The J call may be incorrect, as the DNA end agrees better with TRBJ2-7. The CDR3 runs to 15 residues. The germline CDR1 and CDR2 sequences are SGHDT and YYEEEE.

This clone showed up just once. The chain recombines TRBV6-5 with TRBJ1-3; no reliable D call. This CDR3 comprises 14 residues. The germline V gene has CDR1 MNHEY and CDR2 SVGAGI. The V end lost 5 bases, the J end lost 4 bases, and 12 bases lay between the germline ends. The chain's CDR3 is CASSPTRVGNTIYF. As DNA, the CDR3 is TGTGCCAGCAGTCCGACCCGGGTGGGAAACACCATATATTTT.

This clone was recorded once. V usage is TRBV29-1 and J usage is TRBJ2-5; D unclear. Trimming took 1 base from V and 3 from J, leaving 9 bases between them. This CDR3 has 13 residues. Germline CDR1 SQVTM, CDR2 ANQGSEA. This CDR3 is CSVEGQAEETQYF. CDR3 bases: TGCAGCGTTGAAGGGCAGGCCGAAGAGACCCAGTACTTC.

The rearrangement links TRBV6-6 to TRBJ2-2; weak D call: TRBD2 (5 bases). CDR3 length equals 16 residues. V was cut by 6 bases and J by 6 bases, with 20 bases left in between. The germline CDR1 and CDR2 sequences are MNHNY and SVGAGI (reference sequence). The CDR3 is CASRETRRGYAGELFF. DNA for the CDR3: TGTGCCAGCAGGGAAACTAGGAGAGGTTATGCCGGGGAGCTGTTTTTT.

This clone has a handful of counts. The chain combines TRBV30 with TRBJ1-1; 8 positions agree with TRBD1. Germline V gene lookup returns CDR1 GTSNPN and CDR2 SVGIG (reference sequence). CDR3 length equals 13 residues. With V trimmed by 4 bases and J by 10 bases, 11 bases remained unmatched. The CDR3 DNA reads TGTGCCTGGACAGACGGACAGGGTTATACAGCTTTCTTT. Translation gives CAWTDGQGYTAFF. Complete variable domain (other parts from reference TRBV30 and TRBJ1-1): SQTIHQWPATLVQPVGSPLSLECTVEGTSNPNLYWYRQAAGRGLQLLFYSVGIGQISSEVPQNLSASRPQDRQFILSSKKLLLSDSGFYLCAWTDGQGYTAFFGQGTRLTVV.

About this clone: Germline is not matched at one junction end, which may reflect a read error. This chain's CDR3 is CASSPLLTGANGLTF. The CDR3 DNA follows: TGCGCCAGCAGCCCTCTCTTGACTGGGGCCAACGGCCTGACTTTC. V and J are TRBV5-1 and TRBJ2-6, with D possibly TRBD1 on 5 matching bases. Germline CDR1 and CDR2: SGHRS and YFSETQ. The CDR3 consists of 15 residues.

This chain uses TRBV6-5 with TRBJ1-4, with 7 bases matching TRBD1. CDR1 MNHEY and CDR2 SVGAGI come from the germline V gene. Unmatched junction bases numbered 5, after V lost 0 bases and J lost 4 bases. This CDR3 is 16 amino acids long. In nucleotides, the CDR3 is TGTGCCAGCAGTTACTCCTACAGGGGCCTTAATGAAAAACTGTTTTTT. Translating gives CASSYSYRGLNEKLFF.

The CDR3 region is CASSEQGSISEAFF. DNA for the CDR3: TGTGCCAGCTCGGAACAGGGCTCTATTTCTGAAGCTTTCTTT. V usage is TRBV18 and J usage is TRBJ1-1; a possible D gene is TRBD1 (6 bases). Trimming pared 6 bases from V and 6 bases from J, leaving 17 bases between. This CDR3 region has 14 residues. Germline CDR1 is KGHSH and CDR2 is LQKENI.

The J gene is TRBJ1-1, the V gene TRBV19; D not certain. V dropped 7 bases and J dropped 0 bases, with 12 bases sitting between them. This CDR3 is 14 amino acids long. Germline V gene lookup returns CDR1 LNHDA and CDR2 SQIVND (reference sequence). DNA of the CDR3: TGTGCCAGTAAAATGGGCTATATGAACACTGAAGCTTTCTTT. Translation: CASKMGYMNTEAFF.

This clone has a handful of counts. The rearrangement uses TRBV25-1 and TRBJ2-7; D possibly corresponds to TRBD2 (6 bases). V was cut by 5 bases and J by 3 bases, with 14 bases left in between. CDR1 MGHDK and CDR2 SYGVNS come from the germline V gene. CDR3 length: 14 residues. The CDR3: CASSPTGGYYEQYF. The CDR3 DNA reads as TGTGCCAGCAGTCCAACCGGGGGATACTACGAGCAGTACTTC.